Below are 17 T cell receptor beta chains sequenced from a single sample in a study of blood T cells in healthy people across ages. For the second PCR, which ran for about 6 to 12 cycles, a sample-barcoded 5' primer and a J-beta primer mix were used. TCRdb ran MiXCR on the 5' RACE reads and lists one entry per CDR3 protein. The table shows about 780,000 distinct CDR3 sequences, with about half occurring only once. The sequenced sample was blood. The receptor source for this set is a man older than 75 in good health.

Ten or more counts support this clonotype. Germline is not matched at one junction end, which may reflect a read error. The chain carries TRBV9 and TRBJ2-7; 9 nucleotides align to TRBD2. The germline CDR1 and CDR2 sequences are SGDLS and YYNGEE. This CDR3 spans 15 amino acids. The CDR3 DNA follows: TGCGCCAGCAGCTTGGGTTTAGCGGGAGTCCACGAGCAGTACTTC. Encoded protein: CASSLGLAGVHEQYF.

The chain recombines TRBV7-8 with TRBJ1-2; TRBD1 aligns across 8 bases. The CDR3 totals 14 residues. Germline trimming cut 3 bases from V and 7 bases from J; bases unmatched to any gene: 7. Germline V gene sequence: CDR1 SGHVS, CDR2 FQNEAQ. DNA of the CDR3: TGTGCCAGCAGCTTGGACAGGGTTGGATTTGGCTACACCTTC. Translation gives CASSLDRVGFGYTF.

This clonotype was seen a single time. This chain links TRBV12-3 or TRBV12-4 with TRBJ2-7; TRBD1 agrees at 9 bases. The CDR3 loop spans 14 amino acids. J lost 6 bases, V lost 6 bases, and 9 bases had no gene match. CDR3 in DNA: TGTGCCAGCAGAACCTCCGGGACAGGGCGCGAGCAGTACTTC. It translates to CASRTSGTGREQYF.

The chain couples TRBV7-9 to TRBJ2-4; no clear D gene. CDR1 and CDR2 from the germline V gene are SEHNR and FQNEAQ (reference sequence). The CDR3 is 13 amino acids. V shed 10 bases and J shed 1 base, with 11 bases lying between them. CDR3 in DNA: TGTGCCAACCAAAAGTTGGCCAAAAACATTCAGTACTTC. Amino acid sequence: CANQKLAKNIQYF.

About this clonotype itself: With a much larger clone just one base away, this may be a read error. V gene TRBV5-6 combines with J gene TRBJ2-4; 7 nucleotides line up with TRBD1. Judging by the DNA end, TRBJ2-7 fits better; the J call may be wrong. Germline V CDR1 and CDR2: SGHDT, YYEEEE. This CDR3 comprises 16 residues. The CDR3 DNA reads as TGTGCCAGCAGCTTGGATACAGGGGACCTCATCTACGAGCAGTACTTC. The encoded protein is CASSLDTGDLIYEQYF.

The rearrangement uses TRBV14 and TRBJ2-5; D unclear. Per the germline V gene, CDR1 is SGHDN and CDR2 is FVKESK. Trimming left V 1 base short and J 2 bases short, with 14 bases between. The CDR3 is 16 residues long. This CDR3 is CASSQVFGVRQETQYF. The CDR3 nucleotides are TGTGCCAGCAGCCAAGTTTTTGGGGTGCGACAAGAGACCCAGTACTTC.

This clonotype was detected only a few times. V is TRBV5-1 and J is TRBJ2-1; D remains unclear. Germline assignment: CDR1 SGHRS and CDR2 YFSETQ. The V gene lost 4 bases and the J gene lost 12 bases, with 20 bases spanning the gap. The CDR3 consists of 14 residues. The CDR3 reads CASSASTVLVGQFF. CDR3 nucleotides: TGCGCCAGCAGCGCCTCTACAGTCCTAGTCGGGCAGTTCTTC.

As regards this clonotype: One end of the junction is discordant with germline, which a read error may explain. The chain couples TRBV20-1 to TRBJ1-2; weak D call: TRBD1 (6 bases). The CDR3 loop spans 12 amino acids. Germline CDR1 is DFQATT and CDR2 is SNEGSKA (reference sequence). The CDR3 loop reads CSAYDRNYDYTF. CDR3 in DNA: TGCAGTGCCTACGACAGGAACTATGACTACACCTTC.

This clonotype was seen a single time. The gene calls are TRBV27 and TRBJ2-3; 12 bases match TRBD2. CDR1 is MNHEY, CDR2 SMNVEV, per germline (reference sequence). V shed 1 base and J 1 base; nucleotides not matched to a gene: 3. The CDR3 covers 17 residues. CDR3 region: CASSLLTSGGGTDTQYF. The CDR3 coding sequence is TGTGCCAGCAGTTTATTGACTAGCGGGGGCGGCACAGATACGCAGTATTTT.

The chain is built from TRBV25-1 and TRBJ1-6, with a tentative D call TRBD1 (6 bases). Germline CDR1 MGHDK, CDR2 SYGVNS. CDR3 length: 16 amino acids. V was pared by 7 bases and J by 7 bases, with 20 bases between. The CDR3, as DNA: TGTGCCAGCACCAATTTCTCGACAGGCGCAAATTCACCCCTCCACTTT. Translating gives CASTNFSTGANSPLHF.

The V call is TRBV7-2, the J call TRBJ1-4; tentatively, D is TRBD1 (6 bases). Trimming pared 5 bases from V and 7 bases from J, leaving 17 bases between. Germline assignment: CDR1 SGHTA and CDR2 FQGNSA. The CDR3 loop spans 15 amino acids. CDR3: CASSLSGTSLEKLFF. The CDR3, as DNA: TGTGCCAGCAGCCTCTCCGGGACAAGTCTTGAAAAACTGTTTTTT.

The chain has TRBV6-2 or TRBV6-3 and TRBJ1-2; TRBD1 agrees at 8 bases. V was pared by 1 base and J by 6 bases, with 7 bases of the junction left unmatched. The CDR3 loop spans 15 amino acids. Germline loops: CDR1 MNHEY, CDR2 SVGEGT. The CDR3 is CASSYWTGKWDGYTF. CDR3 sequence (DNA): TGTGCCAGCAGTTACTGGACAGGGAAATGGGATGGCTACACCTTC.

This clonotype has a handful of counts. V gene TRBV11-3 combines with J gene TRBJ2-1; tentatively, D is TRBD2 (6 bases). The CDR3 is 13 amino acids. The ends were cut back, 5 bases at V and 4 bases at J, with 9 bases in the middle. CDR1 is SGHNT and CDR2 is YENEEA in the germline V gene. This chain's CDR3 is CASSKREYNEQFF. The CDR3 nucleotides read TGTGCCAGCAGCAAACGGGAGTACAATGAGCAGTTCTTC.

This clonotype appeared many times. This CDR3 reads CASSNRGAYEQYF. In nucleotides, the CDR3 is TGTGCCAGTTCCAATCGGGGGGCCTACGAGCAGTACTTC. V usage is TRBV6-5 and J usage is TRBJ2-7, with 7 bases aligning to TRBD2. Germline V gene sequence: CDR1 MNHEY, CDR2 SVGAGI. This CDR3 contains 13 residues. The V segment lost 9 bases and the J segment 2 bases; nucleotides outside the gene matches: 7.

The V and J genes are TRBV7-9 and TRBJ1-1; D is ambiguous. The CDR3 has 12 amino acids. V lost 4 bases, J lost 4 bases, and 7 bases lay in between. In germline, CDR1 is SEHNR, CDR2 FQNEAQ (reference sequence). CDR3 DNA sequence: TGTGCCAGCAGCTCAGCGGGCACTGAAGCTTTCTTT. Protein product: CASSSAGTEAFF.

Regarding this clonotype: Possible read error: a much larger clone is one base away. The gene calls are TRBV12-3 or TRBV12-4 and TRBJ1-2; D gene unclear. The CDR3 loop spans 14 amino acids. The CDR3 nucleotides are TGTGCCAGCAGTTTTGGGGTAGCTAACTATAGCTACACCTTC. It encodes CASSFGVANYSYTF.

This rearrangement joins TRBV12-3 or TRBV12-4 to TRBJ1-1, with 7 bases that match TRBD1. Trimming removed 5 bases from V and 2 bases from J; junction bases left unmatched: 8. The CDR3 totals 15 residues. CDR3 in amino acids: CASSQTGAFNTEAFF. CDR3 DNA sequence: TGTGCCAGCAGTCAAACAGGGGCCTTCAACACTGAAGCTTTCTTT.